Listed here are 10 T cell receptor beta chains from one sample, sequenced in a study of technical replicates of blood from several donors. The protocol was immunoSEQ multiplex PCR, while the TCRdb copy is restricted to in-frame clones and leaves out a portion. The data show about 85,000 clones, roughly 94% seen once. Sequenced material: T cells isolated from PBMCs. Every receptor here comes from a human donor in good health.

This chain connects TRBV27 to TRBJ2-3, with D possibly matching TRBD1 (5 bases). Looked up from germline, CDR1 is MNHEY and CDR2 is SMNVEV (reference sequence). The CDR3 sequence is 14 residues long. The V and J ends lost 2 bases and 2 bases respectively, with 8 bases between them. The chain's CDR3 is CASSLQQDTDTQYF. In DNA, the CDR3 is TGTGCCAGCAGTTTACAACAGGACACAGATACGCAGTATTTT.

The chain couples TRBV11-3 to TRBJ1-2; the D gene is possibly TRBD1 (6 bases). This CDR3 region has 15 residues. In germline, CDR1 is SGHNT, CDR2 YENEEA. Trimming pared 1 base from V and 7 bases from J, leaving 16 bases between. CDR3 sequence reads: CASSLVGQGYAGYTF. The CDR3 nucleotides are TGTGCCAGCAGCTTAGTTGGGCAGGGGTACGCTGGCTACACCTTC.

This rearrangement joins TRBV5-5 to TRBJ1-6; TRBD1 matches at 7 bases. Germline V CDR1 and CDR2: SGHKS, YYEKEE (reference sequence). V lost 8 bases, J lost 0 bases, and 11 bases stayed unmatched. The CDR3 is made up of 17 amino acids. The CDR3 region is CASLTTGDSSYNSPLHF. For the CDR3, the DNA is TGTGCCAGTCTGACCACAGGGGACAGCTCCTATAATTCACCCCTCCACTTT.

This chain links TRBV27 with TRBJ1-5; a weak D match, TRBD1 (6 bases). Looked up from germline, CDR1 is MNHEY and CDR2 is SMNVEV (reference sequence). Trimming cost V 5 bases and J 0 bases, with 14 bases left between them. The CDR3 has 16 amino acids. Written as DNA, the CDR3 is TGTGCCAGCAGTAAAAAACAGGGCTATAGCAATCAGCCCCAGCATTTT. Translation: CASSKKQGYSNQPQHF.

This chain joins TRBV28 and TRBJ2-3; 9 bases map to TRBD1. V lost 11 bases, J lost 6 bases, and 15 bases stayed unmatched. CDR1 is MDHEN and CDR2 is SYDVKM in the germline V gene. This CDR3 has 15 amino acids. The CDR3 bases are TGTGCCTGTACAGCAGGTGGACAGGGGATCGATACGCAGTATTTT. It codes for CACTAGGQGIDTQYF.

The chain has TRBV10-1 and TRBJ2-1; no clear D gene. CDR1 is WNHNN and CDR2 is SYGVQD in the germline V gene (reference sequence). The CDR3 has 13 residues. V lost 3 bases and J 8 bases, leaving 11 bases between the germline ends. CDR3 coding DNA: TGCGCCAGCAGTGAAAATATAGTCGATGAGCAGTTCTTC. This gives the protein CASSENIVDEQFF.

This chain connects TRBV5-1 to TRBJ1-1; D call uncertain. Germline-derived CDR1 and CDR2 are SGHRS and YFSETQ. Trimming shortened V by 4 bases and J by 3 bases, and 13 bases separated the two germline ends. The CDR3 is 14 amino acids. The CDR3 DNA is TGCGCCAGCAGCCGGCTGGGCGGGGACACTGAAGCTTTCTTT. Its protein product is CASSRLGGDTEAFF.

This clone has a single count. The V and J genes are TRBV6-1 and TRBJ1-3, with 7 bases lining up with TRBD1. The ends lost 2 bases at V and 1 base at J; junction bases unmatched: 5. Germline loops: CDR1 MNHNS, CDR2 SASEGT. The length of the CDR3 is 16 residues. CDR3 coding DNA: TGTGCCAGCAGTGAACTAGGGGGCCCGTCTGGAAACACCATATATTTT. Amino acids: CASSELGGPSGNTIYF.

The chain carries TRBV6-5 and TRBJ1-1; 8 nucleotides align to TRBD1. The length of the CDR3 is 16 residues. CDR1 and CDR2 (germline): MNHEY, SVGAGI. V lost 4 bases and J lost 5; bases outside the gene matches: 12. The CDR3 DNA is TGTGCCAGCAGTTCACCCCGTAGGACAGGGAATACTGAAGCTTTCTTT. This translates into CASSSPRRTGNTEAFF.

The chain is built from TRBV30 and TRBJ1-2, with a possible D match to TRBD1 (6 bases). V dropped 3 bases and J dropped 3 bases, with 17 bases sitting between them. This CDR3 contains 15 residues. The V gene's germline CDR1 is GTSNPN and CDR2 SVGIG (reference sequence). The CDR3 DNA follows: TGTGCCTGGAGCCGAGGGGGGGGGCTTGACTATGGCTACACCTTC. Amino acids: CAWSRGGGLDYGYTF.